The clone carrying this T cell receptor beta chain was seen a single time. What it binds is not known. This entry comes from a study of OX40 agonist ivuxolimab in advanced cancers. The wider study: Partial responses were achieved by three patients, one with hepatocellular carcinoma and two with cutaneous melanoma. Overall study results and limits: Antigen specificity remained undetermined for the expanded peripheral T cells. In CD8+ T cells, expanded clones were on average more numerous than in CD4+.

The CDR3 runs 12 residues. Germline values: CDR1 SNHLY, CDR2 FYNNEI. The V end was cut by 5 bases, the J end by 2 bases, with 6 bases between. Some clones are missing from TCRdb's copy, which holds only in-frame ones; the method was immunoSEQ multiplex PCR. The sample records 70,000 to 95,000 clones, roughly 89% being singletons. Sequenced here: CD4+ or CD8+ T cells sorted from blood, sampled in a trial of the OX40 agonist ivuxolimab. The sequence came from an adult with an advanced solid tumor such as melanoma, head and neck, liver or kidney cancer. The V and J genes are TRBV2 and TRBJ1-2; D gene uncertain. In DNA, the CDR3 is TGTGCCAGCAGTTCAATGAACTATGGCTACACCTTC. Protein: CASSSMNYGYTF.